The next 27 T cell receptor beta chains were all read from a single sample in a study of cytomegalovirus exposure and HLA in healthy donors. It was with 60 Vbeta and 13 Jbeta primers that the PCR ran. Profiling relied on immunoSEQ multiplex PCR, and the TCRdb table lists in-frame clones only, not all of them. The sample holds 150,000 to 200,000 clones, roughly 75% seen once. Sequenced input: PBMCs. These receptors were taken from a woman in her thirties or forties in good health and CMV-seropositive.

The V and J genes are TRBV14 and TRBJ2-7; weak D call: TRBD1 (6 bases). CDR1 and CDR2 from the germline V gene are SGHDN and FVKESK. The CDR3 contains 17 residues. V dropped 6 bases and J dropped 6 bases, with 27 bases sitting between them. CDR3 loop: CASSPQTPWTESLEQYF. For the CDR3, the DNA is TGTGCCAGCAGTCCCCAGACCCCCTGGACAGAGTCCCTCGAGCAGTACTTC.

The chain joins TRBV7-9 to TRBJ2-3, with TRBD2 matching over 8 bases. J lost 3 bases, V lost 4 bases, and 6 bases had no gene match. The CDR3 runs to 15 residues. Germline assignment: CDR1 SEHNR and CDR2 FQNEAQ (reference sequence). CDR3 residues: CASSSGTRGTDTQYF. The CDR3 DNA sequence: TGTGCCAGCAGCTCGGGGACTAGGGGTACAGATACGCAGTATTTT.

V gene TRBV6-5 combines with J gene TRBJ2-7; 9 bases are a match to TRBD2. V lost 6 bases and J lost 0; bases outside the gene matches: 6. The CDR3 loop spans 15 amino acids. Germline assignment: CDR1 MNHEY and CDR2 SVGAGI. The CDR3 DNA follows: TGTGCCAGCAGCGGGGAGCGGGAGGACTCCTACGAGCAGTACTTC. Its protein is CASSGEREDSYEQYF.

This clone turned up a few times. This rearrangement joins TRBV4-3 to TRBJ2-7, with D tentatively TRBD2 (6 bases). The germline V gene encodes CDR1 LGHNA and CDR2 YSLEER. The V gene lost 0 bases and the J gene lost 4 bases, with 19 bases spanning the gap. The CDR3 runs 17 residues. The CDR3 sequence: CASSQDERTGVLYEQYF. The CDR3 DNA sequence: TGCGCCAGCAGCCAAGATGAAAGGACGGGAGTTCTGTACGAGCAGTACTTC.

This clone was counted between two and nine times. The chain couples TRBV23-1 to TRBJ2-1, with D tentatively TRBD2 (6 bases). TRBV23-1 is an ORF for which the function is uncertain. CDR3 size: 18 residues. V lost 0 bases and J 2 bases, leaving 17 bases between the germline ends. CDR3 nucleotide sequence: TGCGCCAGCAGTCAATCGGGTACTCGGGGACTCGCCTACAATGAGCAGTTCTTC. Protein: CASSQSGTRGLAYNEQFF.

The chain joins TRBV11-2 to TRBJ1-1, with unresolved D. V was clipped by 5 bases and J by 4 bases, with 8 bases between them. This CDR3 is built from 12 residues. CDR1 and CDR2 from the germline V gene are SGHAT and FQNNGV. The CDR3 DNA follows: TGTGCCAGCAGCCGACTCCCCACTGAAGCTTTCTTT. Translation: CASSRLPTEAFF.

J is TRBJ1-2 and V is TRBV7-9; 7 nucleotides line up with TRBD1. The V segment lost 5 bases and the J segment 8 bases; nucleotides outside the gene matches: 5. The CDR3 covers 12 residues. Per the germline V gene, CDR1 is SEHNR and CDR2 is FQNEAQ (reference sequence). The CDR3 sequence: CASSPGTEGYTF. In DNA, the CDR3 is TGTGCCAGCAGCCCCGGGACAGAAGGCTACACCTTC.

A single count supports this clone. The chain employs TRBV4-2 and TRBJ2-1; 11 bases map to TRBD2. The CDR3 is 16 residues long. The trim removed 1 base at V and 5 bases at J, leaving 4 bases unmatched. Germline V gene lookup returns CDR1 LGHNA and CDR2 YNFKEQ. CDR3: CASSQVWGLADNEQFF. The DNA for the CDR3 is TGTGCCAGCAGCCAAGTCTGGGGACTAGCGGACAATGAGCAGTTCTTC.

This clone was counted between two and nine times. The chain uses TRBV11-2 and TRBJ2-3; 11 bases fit TRBD1. J lost 3 bases, V lost 5 bases, and 4 bases had no gene match. This CDR3 is 15 amino acids long. The germline V gene encodes CDR1 SGHAT and CDR2 FQNNGV. The CDR3 region is CASSRTGGVTDTQYF. For the CDR3, the DNA is TGTGCCAGCAGCAGGACAGGGGGCGTGACAGATACGCAGTATTTT.

The V gene is TRBV19, the J gene TRBJ1-1, with TRBD1 matching 11 bases. V lost 5 bases, J lost 3 bases, and 17 bases stayed unmatched. This CDR3 region has 19 residues. Germline-derived CDR1 and CDR2 are LNHDA and SQIVND (reference sequence). For the CDR3, the DNA is TGTGCCAGTAGTGAGAATTGGGGTAAGGGGACAGGGGGTTACACTGAAGCTTTCTTT. This encodes CASSENWGKGTGGYTEAFF.

Notes on this clone: Within the sample, other DNA sequences also encode this same CDR3. The chain joins TRBV11-3 to TRBJ2-7, with D perhaps TRBD2 (5 bases). CDR3 size: 12 residues. Germline values: CDR1 SGHNT, CDR2 YENEEA. Between the trimmed V and J ends, which lost 5 bases and 6 bases, there was a span of 11 bases. The CDR3 loop is CASSLGEGEQYF. The CDR3 bases are TGTGCCAGCAGCCTAGGTGAGGGCGAGCAGTACTTC.

In this sample, this clone turned up once. This chain joins TRBV13 and TRBJ2-7, with D possibly being TRBD1 (5 bases). The germline V and J ends were trimmed by 1 base and 5 bases, with 15 bases remaining between them. The germline V gene encodes CDR1 PRHDT and CDR2 FYEKMQ (reference sequence). The CDR3 has 15 amino acids. In nucleotides, the CDR3 is TGTGCCAGCAGCTTAGCTGGGGCAGGTAGCCACGAGCAGTACTTC. Translating gives CASSLAGAGSHEQYF.

This clone appeared once. The chain carries TRBV6-1 and TRBJ1-2, with TRBD1 as a possible D gene (6 bases). This CDR3 has 15 residues. Germline CDR1 is MNHNS and CDR2 is SASEGT. V was trimmed by 1 base and J by 4 bases, leaving 13 bases between them. The CDR3 reads CASSEVGGLIYGYTF. CDR3 bases: TGTGCCAGCAGTGAAGTCGGGGGGCTTATCTATGGCTACACCTTC.

J is TRBJ2-7 and V is TRBV7-9; 11 bases agree with TRBD2. Germline CDR1 reads SEHNR; CDR2 reads FQNEAQ (reference sequence). This CDR3 region has 16 residues. V lost 4 bases to trimming and J lost 1 base; unmatched junction nucleotides: 6. Here the CDR3 DNA reads TGTGCCAGCAGCTCTACTAGCGGGAGCGCTTCCTACGAGCAGTACTTC. Its translation: CASSSTSGSASYEQYF.

The CDR3 reads CASSFPGAYEQYF. CDR3 coding DNA: TGTGCCAGCAGTTTTCCGGGGGCCTACGAGCAGTACTTC. The chain links TRBV28 to TRBJ2-7; a possible D gene is TRBD2 (6 bases). Germline loops: CDR1 MDHEN, CDR2 SYDVKM. Trimming stripped 3 bases from V and 2 bases from J, with 8 bases between. CDR3 size: 13 residues.

The chain joins TRBV30 to TRBJ2-1, with D possibly matching TRBD2 (5 bases). V was shortened by 7 bases and J by 4 bases, with 8 bases between the two germline ends. This CDR3 contains 11 residues. Germline loops: CDR1 GTSNPN, CDR2 SVGIG (reference sequence). The CDR3 sequence is CAYSGYNEQFF. In nucleotides, the CDR3 is TGTGCCTATTCGGGGTACAATGAGCAGTTCTTC.

This rearrangement joins TRBV9 to TRBJ2-2, with 7 bases that match TRBD2. Germline V CDR1 and CDR2: SGDLS, YYNGEE. This CDR3 comprises 14 residues. Trimming at V came to 5 bases and at J to 3 bases, leaving 4 bases not matched to a gene. CDR3 in amino acids: CASRITSDTGELFF. The CDR3 DNA reads TGTGCCAGCAGAATAACTAGCGACACCGGGGAGCTGTTTTTT.

The V and J genes are TRBV2 and TRBJ1-4, with a weak D call TRBD1 (5 bases). CDR1 is SNHLY and CDR2 is FYNNEI in the germline V gene. The V and J ends lost 5 bases and 2 bases respectively, with 12 bases between them. The CDR3 loop spans 15 amino acids. In DNA form, the CDR3 reads TGTGCCAGCAGTAGACAGTCAGGGACTAATGAAAAACTGTTTTTT. The encoded protein is CASSRQSGTNEKLFF.

This clone was observed a few times. This rearrangement joins TRBV29-1 to TRBJ1-1, with D possibly TRBD1 on 5 matching bases. V shed 0 bases and J shed 4 bases, with 15 bases lying between them. Germline V lookup: CDR1 SQVTM, CDR2 ANQGSEA. The CDR3 loop spans 15 amino acids. The CDR3 coding sequence is TGCAGCGTTGAAGATCGTACTCGGGGGAGCACTGAAGCTTTCTTT. Protein sequence: CSVEDRTRGSTEAFF.

The chain employs TRBV5-4 and TRBJ1-2; D remains ambiguous. CDR1 and CDR2 from the germline V gene are SGHNT and YYREEE (reference sequence). The CDR3 length is 14 residues. V shed 1 base and J shed 1 base, with 8 bases lying between them. The CDR3 loop reads CASSLFRFNYGYTF. In DNA form, the CDR3 reads TGTGCCAGCAGCTTGTTCCGGTTTAACTATGGCTACACCTTC. The variable domain in full, with the rest retrieved from reference TRBV5-4 and TRBJ1-2, is ETGVTQSPTHLIKTRGQQVTLRCSSQSGHNTVSWYQQALGQGPQFIFQYYREEENGRGNFPPRFSGLQFPNYSSELNVNALELDDSALYLCASSLFRFNYGYTFGSGTRLTVV.

The genes are TRBV30 and TRBJ1-1, with 9 bases that match TRBD1. The germline gives CDR1 GTSNPN, CDR2 SVGIG (reference sequence). This CDR3 spans 14 amino acids. After removal of 6 bases from V and 5 bases from J, the junction contained 10 bases not matched to a gene. CDR3 loop: CACGQGPPGTEAFF. For the CDR3, the DNA is TGTGCCTGTGGACAGGGGCCCCCTGGGACTGAAGCTTTCTTT.

CDR3 protein: CASSSASVYNEQFF. The DNA for the CDR3 is TGTGCCAGCAGTTCTGCTAGCGTCTACAATGAGCAGTTCTTC. This rearrangement joins TRBV27 to TRBJ2-1, with D possibly TRBD2 on 6 matching bases. This CDR3 region has 14 residues. V lost 4 bases, J lost 3 bases, and 10 bases lay in between. Germline CDR1 is MNHEY and CDR2 is SMNVEV (reference sequence).

The chain couples TRBV14 to TRBJ2-1, with D tentatively TRBD1 (6 bases). This CDR3 has 18 amino acids. Germline V lookup: CDR1 SGHDN, CDR2 FVKESK. V lost 2 bases and J lost 2, with 19 bases in between. The CDR3 loop reads CASSQRGPTTGTYNEQFF. The DNA of the CDR3 is TGTGCCAGCAGCCAAAGAGGGCCCACGACAGGAACCTACAATGAGCAGTTCTTC.

The chain carries TRBV10-3 and TRBJ2-7; TRBD2 might be the D (6 bases). The CDR3 runs 14 residues. Germline CDR1 is ENHRY and CDR2 is SYGVKD. Trimming removed 6 bases from V and 4 bases from J, with 16 bases in between. CDR3 sequence: CAISRSGERYEQYF. In DNA form, the CDR3 reads TGTGCCATCAGCCGGTCGGGGGAACGGTACGAGCAGTACTTC.

V gene TRBV2 combines with J gene TRBJ2-2, with a weak D call TRBD2 (5 bases). Germline CDR1 reads SNHLY; CDR2 reads FYNNEI. V gave up 6 bases and J gave up 7 bases, with 12 bases separating them. The CDR3 totals 13 residues. The CDR3 loop is CASSDRGVGELFF. Here the CDR3 DNA reads TGTGCCAGCAGCGATCGGGGAGTCGGGGAGCTGTTTTTT.

This clone showed up just once. The rearrangement joins TRBV7-2 to TRBJ2-1, with unresolved D. V was cut by 5 bases and J by 5 bases, with 13 bases left in between. Germline CDR1 SGHTA, CDR2 FQGNSA. The CDR3 is 14 amino acids. The CDR3 nucleotides are TGTGCCAGCAGCCAAGAGCTACTTGACAATGAGCAGTTCTTC. It yields the protein CASSQELLDNEQFF.

This rearrangement joins TRBV28 to TRBJ2-7; 7 bases fit TRBD1. Germline-derived CDR1 and CDR2 are MDHEN and SYDVKM. Trimming took 7 bases from V and 2 from J; bases not matched to a gene: 8. CDR3 length: 14 amino acids. DNA for the CDR3: TGTGCCAGCAATCCGACAGGGAGAGCCTACGAGCAGTACTTC. This gives the protein CASNPTGRAYEQYF. Together with reference TRBV28 and TRBJ2-7, the CDR3 gives the full variable domain: DVKVTQSSRYLVKRTGEKVFLECVQDMDHENMFWYRQDPGLGLRLIYFSYDVKMKEKGDIPEGYSVSREKKERFSLILESASTNQTSMYLCASNPTGRAYEQYFGPGTRLTVT.